This T cell receptor (beta chain) was sequenced for a study of blood T cell repertoires in COVID-19. Across the study: Donors in the United States, Italy and Spain gave samples during acute or convalescent COVID-19.

CDR3 length: 19 amino acids. Germline V gene lookup returns CDR1 SGHTA and CDR2 FQGNSA. The ends lost 4 bases at V and 3 bases at J; junction bases unmatched: 16. As originally analysed: Nucleated cell number was recorded as an estimate derived from reference gene primer amplification. The table came from immunoSEQ multiplex PCR; TCRdb's copy has only in-frame clones and leaves some out. The V and J calls and clone size are taken from that table; D and trimming were inferred from the DNA. The table has roughly 71,000 clones, roughly 85% seen once. What was sequenced was peripheral blood. This receptor was obtained from a man aged 25-45 years with acute or convalescent COVID-19. The rearrangement joins TRBV7-2 to TRBJ2-3, with TRBD2 identical over 10 bases. The CDR3: CASSSGRLAGAMGTDTQYF. The CDR3 coding sequence is TGTGCCAGCAGCTCTGGGCGGCTAGCGGGAGCCATGGGTACAGATACGCAGTATTTT.